This TCR beta chain was sequenced in a study of CD8+CD57+ T cells in acquired aplastic anemia. The V gene end was trimmed by 0 bases and the J gene end by 3 bases; junction bases not matched to a gene: 8. Germline V gives CDR1 LNHNV, CDR2 YYDKDF (reference sequence). The length of the CDR3 is 18 residues. The TCR beta profiling, which covered VDJ combination and CDR3 sequence, was carried out using genomic DNA as the template. TCRdb re-called the reads with MiXCR, one entry per CDR3 protein. The table lists about 200,000 distinct CDR3 sequences, 30% to 40% of them singletons. This clonotype has a handful of counts.

The chain recombines TRBV15 with TRBJ2-2; 9 bases are a match to TRBD2. The sequence derives from a human donor in good health, serving as a control. Source material: sorted CD4+, CD8+, or CD8+CD57+ T cells (not recorded which) from PBMCs. CDR3 in amino acids: CATSRERRAGGYTGELFF. CDR3 in DNA: TGTGCCACCAGCAGAGAAAGGCGGGCGGGGGGGTACACCGGGGAGCTGTTTTTT.